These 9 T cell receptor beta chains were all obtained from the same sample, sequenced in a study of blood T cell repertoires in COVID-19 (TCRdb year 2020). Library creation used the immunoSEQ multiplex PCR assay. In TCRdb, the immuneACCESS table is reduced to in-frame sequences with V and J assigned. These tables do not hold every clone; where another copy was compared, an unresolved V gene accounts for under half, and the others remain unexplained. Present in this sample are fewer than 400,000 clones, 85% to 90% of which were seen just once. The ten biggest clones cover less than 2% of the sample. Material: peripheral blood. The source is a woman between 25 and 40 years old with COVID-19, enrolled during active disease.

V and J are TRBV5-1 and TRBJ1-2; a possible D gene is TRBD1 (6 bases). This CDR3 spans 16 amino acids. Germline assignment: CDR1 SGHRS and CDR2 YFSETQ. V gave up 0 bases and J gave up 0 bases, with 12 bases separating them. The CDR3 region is CASSLGAQGANYGYTF. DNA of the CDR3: TGCGCCAGCAGCTTGGGGGCACAGGGCGCTAACTATGGCTACACCTTC.

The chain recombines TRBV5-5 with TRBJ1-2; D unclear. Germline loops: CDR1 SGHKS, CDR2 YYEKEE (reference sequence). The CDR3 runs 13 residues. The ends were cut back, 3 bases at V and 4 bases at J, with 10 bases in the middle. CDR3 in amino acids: CASSSQEGYGYTF. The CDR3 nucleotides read TGTGCCAGCAGCTCGCAGGAGGGCTATGGCTACACCTTC.

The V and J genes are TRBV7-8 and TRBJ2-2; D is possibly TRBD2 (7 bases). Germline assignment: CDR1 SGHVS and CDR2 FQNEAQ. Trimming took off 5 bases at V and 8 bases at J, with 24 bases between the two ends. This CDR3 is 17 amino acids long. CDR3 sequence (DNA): TGTGCCAGCAGCCTCCCCGGCGGGGGCCGGGTAGGGGGGGAGCTGTTTTTT. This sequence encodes CASSLPGGGRVGGELFF.

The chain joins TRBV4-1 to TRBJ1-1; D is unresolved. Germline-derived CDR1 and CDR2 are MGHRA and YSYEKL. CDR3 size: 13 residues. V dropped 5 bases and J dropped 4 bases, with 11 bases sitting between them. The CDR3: CASSYLWATEAFF. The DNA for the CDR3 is TGCGCCAGCAGCTACTTGTGGGCCACTGAAGCTTTCTTT.

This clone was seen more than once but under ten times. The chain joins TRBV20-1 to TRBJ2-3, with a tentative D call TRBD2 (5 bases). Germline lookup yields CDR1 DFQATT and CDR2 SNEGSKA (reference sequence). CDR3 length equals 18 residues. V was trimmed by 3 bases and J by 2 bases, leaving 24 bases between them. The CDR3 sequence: CSASLGADGVGPTDTQYF. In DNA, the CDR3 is TGCAGTGCTAGTTTGGGTGCGGACGGGGTAGGGCCCACAGATACGCAGTATTTT.

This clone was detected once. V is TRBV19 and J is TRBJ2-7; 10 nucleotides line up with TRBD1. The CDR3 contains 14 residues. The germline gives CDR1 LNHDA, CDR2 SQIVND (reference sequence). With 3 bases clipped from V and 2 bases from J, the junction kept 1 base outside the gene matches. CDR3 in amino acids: CASSMGQGPYEQYF. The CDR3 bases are TGTGCCAGTAGTATGGGACAGGGGCCCTACGAGCAGTACTTC.

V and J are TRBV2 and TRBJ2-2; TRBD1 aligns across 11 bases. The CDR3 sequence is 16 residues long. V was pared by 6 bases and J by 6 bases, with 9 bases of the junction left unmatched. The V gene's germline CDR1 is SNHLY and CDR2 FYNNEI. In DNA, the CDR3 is TGTGCCAGCAGCCGTAGGACAGGGGGCGCTTCCGGGGAGCTGTTTTTT. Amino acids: CASSRRTGGASGELFF.

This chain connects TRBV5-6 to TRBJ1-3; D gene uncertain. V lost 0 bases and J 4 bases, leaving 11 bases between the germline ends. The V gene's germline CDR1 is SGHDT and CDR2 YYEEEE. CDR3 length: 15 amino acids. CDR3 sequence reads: CASSLAYTGGNTIYF. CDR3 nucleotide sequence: TGTGCCAGCAGCTTGGCTTATACGGGGGGAAACACCATATATTTT. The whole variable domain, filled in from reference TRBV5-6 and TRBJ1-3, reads DAGVTQSPTHLIKTRGQQVTLRCSPKSGHDTVSWYQQALGQGPQFIFQYYEEEERQRGNFPDRFSGHQFPNYSSELNVNALLLGDSALYLCASSLAYTGGNTIYFGEGSWLTVV.

As DNA, the CDR3 is TGCGCCAGCAGTACCGGAACAGAAAACACCGGGGAGCTGTTTTTT. Translating it yields CASSTGTENTGELFF. The chain joins TRBV5-1 to TRBJ2-2; no clear D. V lost 5 bases and J 2 bases, leaving 13 bases between the germline ends. Germline values: CDR1 SGHRS, CDR2 YFSETQ. The CDR3 consists of 15 residues. The full variable domain, with the rest looked up from reference TRBV5-1 and TRBJ2-2, is KAGVTQTPRYLIKTRGQQVTLSCSPISGHRSVSWYQQTPGQGLQFLFEYFSETQRNKGNFPGRFSGRQFSNSRSEMNVSTLELGDSALYLCASSTGTENTGELFFGEGSRLTVL.